This T cell receptor (beta chain) comes out of a study of T cell responses to AZD1222 COVID-19 vaccine. Study results and caveats: Clonal diversity may have been underestimated, and the donors were mostly white British, with more females than males.

With respect to this clone: The target antigen is unknown.

Trimming removed 1 base from V and 4 bases from J; junction bases left unmatched: 9. Germline CDR1 is LGHNA and CDR2 is YSLEER. The CDR3 contains 18 residues. TCRdb's table, derived via immunoSEQ multiplex PCR, lists solely in-frame clones and lacks some. The sample has approximately 71,000 clones, 60% to 85% seen once. This clonotype originated in an adult in good health. This chain links TRBV4-3 with TRBJ2-3, with TRBD2 identical over 12 bases. The source material was peripheral blood, sampled on day 0 of AZD1222 vaccination. In DNA form, the CDR3 reads TGCGCCAGCAGCCAAGTTCGGCTAGCGGGGGGGAATCCAGATACGCAGTATTTT. Translation gives CASSQVRLAGGNPDTQYF.